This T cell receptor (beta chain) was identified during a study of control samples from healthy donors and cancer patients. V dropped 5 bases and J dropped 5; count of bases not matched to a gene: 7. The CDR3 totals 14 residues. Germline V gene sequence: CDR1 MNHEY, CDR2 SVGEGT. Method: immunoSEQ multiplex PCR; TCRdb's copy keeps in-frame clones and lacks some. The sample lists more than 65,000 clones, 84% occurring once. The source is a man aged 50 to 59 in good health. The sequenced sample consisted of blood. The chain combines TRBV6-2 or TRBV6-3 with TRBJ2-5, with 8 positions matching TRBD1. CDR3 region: CASSLFRTGETQYF. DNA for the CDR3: TGTGCCAGCAGTCTTTTCCGGACAGGGGAGACCCAGTACTTC.